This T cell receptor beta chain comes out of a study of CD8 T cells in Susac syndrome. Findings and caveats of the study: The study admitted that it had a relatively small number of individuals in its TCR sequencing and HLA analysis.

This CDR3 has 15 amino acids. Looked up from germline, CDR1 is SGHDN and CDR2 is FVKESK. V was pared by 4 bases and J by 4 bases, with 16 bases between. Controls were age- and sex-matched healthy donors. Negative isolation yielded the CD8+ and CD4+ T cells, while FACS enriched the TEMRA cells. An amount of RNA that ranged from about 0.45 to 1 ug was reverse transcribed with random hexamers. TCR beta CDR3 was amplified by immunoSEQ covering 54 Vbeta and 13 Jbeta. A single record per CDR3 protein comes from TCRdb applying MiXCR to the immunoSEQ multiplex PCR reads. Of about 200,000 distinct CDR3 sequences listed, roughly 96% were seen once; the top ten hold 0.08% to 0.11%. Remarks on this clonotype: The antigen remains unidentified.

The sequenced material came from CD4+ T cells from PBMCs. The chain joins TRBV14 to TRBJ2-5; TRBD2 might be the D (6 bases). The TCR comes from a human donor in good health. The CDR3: CASSPAIGGSETQYF. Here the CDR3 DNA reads TGTGCCAGCAGCCCGGCAATTGGGGGGTCAGAGACCCAGTACTTC.